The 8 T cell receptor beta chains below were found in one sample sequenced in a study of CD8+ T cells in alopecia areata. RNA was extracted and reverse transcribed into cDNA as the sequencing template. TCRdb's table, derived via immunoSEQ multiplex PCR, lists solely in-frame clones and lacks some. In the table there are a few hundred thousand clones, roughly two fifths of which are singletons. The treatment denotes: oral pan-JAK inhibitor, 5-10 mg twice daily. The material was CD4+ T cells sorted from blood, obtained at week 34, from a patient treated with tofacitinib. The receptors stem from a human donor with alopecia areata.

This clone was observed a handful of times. The DNA of the CDR3 is TGTGCCAGCTCACCCCGAGAGGAAAAACTGTTTTTT. This gives the protein CASSPREEKLFF. J is TRBJ1-4 and V is TRBV18; D is unclear. The CDR3 loop spans 12 amino acids. The V and J ends lost 3 bases and 8 bases respectively, with 7 bases between them. Per germline, CDR1 KGHSH and CDR2 LQKENI.

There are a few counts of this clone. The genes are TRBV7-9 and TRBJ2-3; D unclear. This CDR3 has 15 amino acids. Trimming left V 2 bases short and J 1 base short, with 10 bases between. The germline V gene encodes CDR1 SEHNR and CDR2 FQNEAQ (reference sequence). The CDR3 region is CASSLFRWGTDTQYF. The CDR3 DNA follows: TGTGCCAGCAGCTTATTCCGATGGGGCACAGATACGCAGTATTTT.

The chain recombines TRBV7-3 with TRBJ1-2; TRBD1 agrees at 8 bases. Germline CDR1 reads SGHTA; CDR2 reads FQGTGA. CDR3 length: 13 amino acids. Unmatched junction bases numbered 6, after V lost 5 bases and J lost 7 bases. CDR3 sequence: CASSRGQGAGYTF. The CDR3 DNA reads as TGTGCCAGCAGCCGCGGACAGGGCGCTGGCTACACCTTC.

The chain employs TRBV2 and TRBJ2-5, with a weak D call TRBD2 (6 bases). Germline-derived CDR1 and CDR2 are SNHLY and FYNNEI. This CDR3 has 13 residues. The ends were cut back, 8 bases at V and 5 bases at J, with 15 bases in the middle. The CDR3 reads CASLTGLRETQYF. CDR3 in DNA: TGTGCCAGCCTTACGGGACTTAGGGAGACCCAGTACTTC. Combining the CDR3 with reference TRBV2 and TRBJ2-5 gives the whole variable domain EPEVTQTPSHQVTQMGQEVILRCVPISNHLYFYWYRQILGQKVEFLVSFYNNEISEKSEIFDDQFSVERPDGSNFTLKIRSTKLEDSAMYFCASLTGLRETQYFGPGTRLLVL.

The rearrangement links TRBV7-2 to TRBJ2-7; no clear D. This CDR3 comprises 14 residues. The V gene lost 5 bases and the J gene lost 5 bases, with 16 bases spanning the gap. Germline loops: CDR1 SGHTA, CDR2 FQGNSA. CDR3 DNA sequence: TGTGCCAGCAGCCCGACCCCGCTCGTCCACGAGCAGTACTTC. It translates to CASSPTPLVHEQYF.

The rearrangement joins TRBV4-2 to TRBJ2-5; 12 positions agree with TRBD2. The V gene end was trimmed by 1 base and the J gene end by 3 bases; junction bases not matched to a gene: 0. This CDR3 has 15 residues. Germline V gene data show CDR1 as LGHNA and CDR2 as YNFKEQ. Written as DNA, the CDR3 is TGTGCCAGCAGCCAAGGGACTAGCGGGAAAGAGACCCAGTACTTC. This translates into CASSQGTSGKETQYF.

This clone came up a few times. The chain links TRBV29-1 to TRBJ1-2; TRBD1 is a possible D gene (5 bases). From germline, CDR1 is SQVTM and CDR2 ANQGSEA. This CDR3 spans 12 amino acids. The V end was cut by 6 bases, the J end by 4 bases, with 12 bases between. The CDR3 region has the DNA TGCAGCGTCGGACCTGGGGGCTATGGCTACACCTTC. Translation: CSVGPGGYGYTF.

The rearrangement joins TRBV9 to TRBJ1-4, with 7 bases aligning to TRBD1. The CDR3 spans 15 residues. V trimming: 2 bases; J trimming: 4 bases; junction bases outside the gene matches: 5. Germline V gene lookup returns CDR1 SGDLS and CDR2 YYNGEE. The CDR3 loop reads CASSVAGQSNEKLFF. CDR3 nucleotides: TGTGCCAGCAGCGTCGCGGGACAGAGTAATGAAAAACTGTTTTTT.